This T cell receptor (beta chain) was sequenced in a study of blood T cell repertoires in COVID-19 (dated by TCRdb to 2020 to 2021). Regarding the study in general: Samples covering the acute and convalescent phases of COVID-19 were provided by collaborators in the United States, Italy and Spain. The material from the prospective study consisted of cDNA or gDNA derived from T cells, B-cell-depleted T cells, or PBMCs. Where HLA class I and class II types were available, the types were taken from metadata supplied by the sample provider, not from assay-based typing. Subjects who had been exposed to COVID-19, were actively infected with it, or had recovered from it provided the deeply sampled blood TCRbeta repertoires that made up the dataset. The samples were drawn from two sources: the first 160 participants of the ongoing ImmuneRACE study, and 1,254 subjects contributed by 6 global collaborators. The repertoires were made available in a free public database intended to serve as a resource for research on the immune response to SARS-CoV-2. Nearly every sample came with metadata listing a de-identified subject ID, COVID-19 status, age in years and sex.

What the work shows at the level of the full study, not this receptor alone: The amount of clinical and demographic metadata varied by source and participant and was provided uncurated.

This clone occurred once. The antigen it binds to is not known. Within one base of it there is no much larger clone, and no base qualities were kept. One collaborating source in Seattle enrolled patients during active infection and followed them longitudinally through the course of disease. The collaborating institutions used their own protocols to collect whole blood in K2EDTA tubes. For TCRbeta analysis, collaborators shipped samples as frozen whole blood, isolated PBMCs, or DNA extracted from either of those sample types. TCRbeta CDR3 regions were amplified from genomic DNA by means of the immunoSEQ Assay, a bias-controlled multiplex PCR. As for the original processing: The number of nucleated cells in each sample was estimated by amplification of reference gene primers within the assay. To quantify the absolute abundance of each unique TCRbeta CDR3 rearrangement, sequence reads were collapsed and filtered. For each sample, productive Simpson clonality was calculated by taking the square root of Simpson's diversity index across productive rearrangements. TCRdb mirrors the immuneACCESS table, restricted to in-frame sequences. Some clones are absent from its copies; in checked studies, under half trace to an unresolved V gene, and the reason for the others is unknown. V and J calls and clone size are those listed in that table; D and trimming were worked out from the DNA. The sample has fewer than 300,000 clones on record, around 85% of them singletons. Less than 15% of the sample is taken by the ten largest.

The specimen was peripheral blood. This TCR was sampled from a woman in her twenties or thirties with COVID-19, enrolled during active disease.

CDR3 region: CASSPPTGTSYEQYF. Here is the DNA: TGTGCCAGCAGCCCACCGACAGGGACCTCCTACGAGCAGTACTTC. This chain joins TRBV7-9 to TRBJ2-7; 7 central nucleotides agree with TRBD1. Taken from cysteine to phenylalanine, the CDR3 has 15 residues. Only the CDR3 DNA stays, 45 bases, in frame from base 1. The V end gives up 5 bases and the J end 0 bases, leaving 7 bases in the junction not matched to a gene. CDR1 and CDR2, per the germline V gene (reference sequence), are SEHNR and FQNEAQ.